The next 20 T cell receptor beta chains were all read from a single sample in a study of cytomegalovirus exposure and HLA in healthy donors. PCR employed 60 Vbeta and 13 Jbeta primers. Sequencing was performed with immunoSEQ multiplex PCR; in TCRdb, only in-frame clones are kept and a portion is missing. The data contain around 110,000 clones, roughly 80% of them singletons. The sequenced material came from PBMCs. These receptor sequences come from a man between 60 and 75 years old in good health and CMV-seronegative.

The rearrangement uses TRBV30 and TRBJ2-7; 10 nucleotides align to TRBD1. V was pared by 4 bases and J by 5 bases, with 2 bases of the junction left unmatched. This CDR3 is built from 12 residues. Germline V gives CDR1 GTSNPN, CDR2 SVGIG (reference sequence). The CDR3 reads CAWTTGGHEQYF. CDR3 DNA: TGTGCCTGGACGACAGGGGGCCACGAGCAGTACTTC.

The rearrangement joins TRBV5-5 to TRBJ1-4; D not resolved. The CDR3 runs 13 residues. Germline CDR1 SGHKS, CDR2 YYEKEE (reference sequence). Trimming left V 2 bases short and J 8 bases short, with 10 bases between. In nucleotides, the CDR3 is TGTGCCAGCAGCTTAACGGTCTGGGAAAAACTGTTTTTT. Residues: CASSLTVWEKLFF.

This clone was seen more than once but under ten times. The chain links TRBV5-1 to TRBJ1-4, with D possibly being TRBD1 (6 bases). V dropped 3 bases and J dropped 2 bases, with 11 bases sitting between them. The CDR3 extends over 15 amino acids. Per the germline V gene, CDR1 is SGHRS and CDR2 is YFSETQ. The CDR3 is CASSSQGYTNEKLFF. DNA for the CDR3: TGCGCCAGCAGCTCACAGGGATACACTAATGAAAAACTGTTTTTT.

The chain carries TRBV29-1 and TRBJ2-3; 9 bases align to TRBD2. J was trimmed by 0 bases and V by 0 bases; bases with no gene match: 10. CDR3 length equals 18 residues. Per the germline V gene, CDR1 is SQVTM and CDR2 is ANQGSEA. This chain's CDR3 is CSVEDRWAGGPSTDTQYF. The CDR3 bases are TGCAGCGTTGAAGACCGGTGGGCGGGGGGGCCAAGCACAGATACGCAGTATTTT.

The chain carries TRBV6-5 and TRBJ1-2; 7 nucleotides agree with TRBD1. Germline assignment: CDR1 MNHEY and CDR2 SVGAGI. The CDR3 extends over 14 amino acids. Trimming removed 5 bases from V and 4 bases from J; junction bases left unmatched: 7. For the CDR3, the DNA is TGTGCCAGCAGTCCTCGGGGGACAGCCTATGGCTACACCTTC. Its protein product is CASSPRGTAYGYTF.

The CDR3 region has the DNA TGTGCCAGCAGTACGGGACAGGGACAGAACACTGAAGCTTTCTTT. It is translated as CASSTGQGQNTEAFF. The V call is TRBV6-6, the J call TRBJ1-1; TRBD1 agrees at 9 bases. CDR1 is MNHNY and CDR2 is SVGAGI in the germline V gene (reference sequence). V gave up 5 bases and J gave up 1 base; unmatched junction bases: 5. The CDR3 runs 15 residues.

The chain joins TRBV12-5 to TRBJ2-5; D is possibly TRBD2 (6 bases). Germline V CDR1 and CDR2: LGHNT, FRNRAP. Trimming took off 1 base at V and 4 bases at J, with 10 bases between the two ends. This CDR3 spans 14 amino acids. CDR3 loop: CASGLAGGRETQYF. CDR3 sequence (DNA): TGTGCTAGTGGTTTGGCCGGGGGTCGAGAGACCCAGTACTTC.

This chain uses TRBV11-2 with TRBJ2-1; 11 bases map to TRBD2. V lost 6 bases, J lost 8 bases, and 9 bases stayed unmatched. The CDR3 covers 15 residues. In germline, CDR1 is SGHAT, CDR2 FQNNGV. CDR3 coding DNA: TGTGCCAGCAGTTTTCTAGCGGGGGGCGGGTATGAGCAGTTCTTC. As protein: CASSFLAGGGYEQFF. The entire variable domain, with the rest obtained from reference TRBV11-2 and TRBJ2-1, is as follows: EAGVAQSPRYKIIEKRQSVAFWCNPISGHATLYWYQQILGQGPKLLIQFQNNGVVDDSQLPKDRFSAERLKGVDSTLKIQPAKLEDSAVYLCASSFLAGGGYEQFFGPGTRLTVL.

The chain carries TRBV6-1 and TRBJ1-5; 7 bases are shared with TRBD1. The CDR3 is 13 amino acids. Per the germline V gene, CDR1 is MNHNS and CDR2 is SASEGT. The J segment lost 9 bases and the V segment lost 3 bases, leaving 5 bases of the junction unmatched. The CDR3 region has the DNA TGTGCCAGCAGTGAGGGGGGACAGTGGCCCCAGCATTTT. Its translation is CASSEGGQWPQHF.

This chain links TRBV6-1 with TRBJ2-7, with TRBD1 matching over 7 bases. CDR3 size: 14 residues. CDR1 is MNHNS, CDR2 SASEGT, per germline. V gave up 1 base and J gave up 4 bases; unmatched junction bases: 4. DNA for the CDR3: TGTGCCAGCAGTGAAGGAGGGACAGTTTACGAGCAGTACGTC. Translating it yields CASSEGGTVYEQYV.

This chain connects TRBV5-8 to TRBJ1-2, with 10 bases identical to TRBD1. Germline-derived CDR1 and CDR2 are SGHTS and YDEGEE. The CDR3 is 15 residues long. V lost 3 bases, J lost 9 bases, and 11 bases stayed unmatched. CDR3 in amino acids: CASSWAAAGQGSYTF. The DNA of the CDR3 is TGTGCCAGCAGCTGGGCCGCGGCGGGACAGGGGAGCTACACCTTC.

The chain couples TRBV5-1 to TRBJ2-2; TRBD1 agrees at 7 bases. CDR1 and CDR2 (germline): SGHRS, YFSETQ. The CDR3 sequence is 15 residues long. V dropped 3 bases and J dropped 4; count of bases not matched to a gene: 6. CDR3 protein: CASSSTGAGTGELFF. The CDR3 DNA reads as TGCGCCAGCAGCTCTACAGGGGCAGGCACCGGGGAGCTGTTTTTT.

The chain joins TRBV6-5 to TRBJ1-2, with a weak D call TRBD1 (6 bases). The germline V gene encodes CDR1 MNHEY and CDR2 SVGAGI. This CDR3 is built from 13 residues. V was pared by 6 bases and J by 3 bases, with 11 bases between. The CDR3 DNA sequence: TGTGCCAGCAGACAGGGAGGGGACTATGGCTACACCTTC. Residues: CASRQGGDYGYTF.

The chain recombines TRBV5-1 with TRBJ2-7, with TRBD1 identical over 9 bases. Germline-derived CDR1 and CDR2 are SGHRS and YFSETQ. CDR3 length: 16 amino acids. V trimming: 3 bases; J trimming: 5 bases; junction bases outside the gene matches: 12. The CDR3 spells CASSSMEQGAYNEQYF. As DNA, the CDR3 is TGCGCCAGCAGCTCGATGGAACAGGGGGCTTATAACGAGCAGTACTTC.

V is TRBV5-4 and J is TRBJ1-3, with D tentatively TRBD1 (6 bases). With 4 bases removed from V and 4 bases from J, the gap between germline ends came to 15 bases. Germline CDR1 and CDR2: SGHNT and YYREEE (reference sequence). The CDR3 has 15 amino acids. Written as DNA, the CDR3 is TGTGCCAGCAGCGGATCAGGGGCTAACGGAAACACCATATATTTT. Translation: CASSGSGANGNTIYF.

The chain combines TRBV5-5 with TRBJ2-5; a possible D gene is TRBD2 (6 bases). The V and J ends lost 2 bases and 3 bases respectively, with 11 bases between them. Germline CDR1 is SGHKS and CDR2 is YYEKEE (reference sequence). There are 14 residues in the CDR3. The CDR3 DNA reads as TGTGCCAGCAGCTTAATCCCGGGGGAAGAGACCCAGTACTTC. Residues: CASSLIPGEETQYF. Using reference TRBV5-5 and TRBJ2-5 for the parts outside the CDR3, the full variable domain is DAGVTQSPTHLIKTRGQQVTLRCSPISGHKSVSWYQQVLGQGPQFIFQYYEKEERGRGNFPDRFSARQFPNYSSELNVNALLLGDSALYLCASSLIPGEETQYFGPGTRLLVL.

The rearrangement links TRBV6-6 to TRBJ1-2, with D perhaps matching TRBD1 (6 bases). The length of the CDR3 is 13 residues. Trimming removed 8 bases from V and 0 bases from J, with 10 bases in between. The germline V gene encodes CDR1 MNHNY and CDR2 SVGAGI (reference sequence). CDR3 bases: TGTGCCAGCCTCGCAGGGGCTAACTATGGCTACACCTTC. It specifies CASLAGANYGYTF.

V and J are TRBV4-2 and TRBJ1-5; 7 positions agree with TRBD1. From germline, CDR1 is LGHNA and CDR2 YNFKEQ. CDR3 length: 14 amino acids. V trimming: 0 bases; J trimming: 7 bases; junction bases outside the gene matches: 3. CDR3 sequence (DNA): TGTGCCAGCAGCCAAGAAAGGGGGCGGCAGCCCCAGCATTTT. Amino acid sequence: CASSQERGRQPQHF.

This chain connects TRBV5-1 to TRBJ2-2; D remains unclear. V gave up 1 base and J gave up 2 bases, with 9 bases separating them. The CDR3 totals 15 residues. Germline V gives CDR1 SGHRS, CDR2 YFSETQ. The CDR3, as DNA: TGCGCCAGCAGCTTGTTGGCTGGCAACACCGGGGAGCTGTTTTTT. It specifies CASSLLAGNTGELFF.

This clone was detected once. The chain is built from TRBV7-9 and TRBJ2-7, with 13 bases lining up with TRBD2. The V and J ends lost 3 bases and 2 bases, in that order; junction bases with no gene match: 1. Germline CDR1 is SEHNR and CDR2 is FQNEAQ (reference sequence). The CDR3 has 15 amino acids. The CDR3: CASSLGLAGPYEQYF. The CDR3 DNA sequence: TGTGCCAGCAGCTTGGGACTAGCGGGGCCCTACGAGCAGTACTTC.